A selection of T cell receptor beta chains follows, all from one sample in a study of molecular identifiers for immune sequencing clone quantification. TCRdb fed the PCR reads into MiXCR, producing one record per CDR3 protein. The sample shows around 470,000 distinct CDR3 sequences, 20% to 25% of them seen only once. Source material: naive CD8+ T cells from blood, with Jurkat cell RNA spiked in. The receptors stem from a human donor in good health. Some libraries in this study had Jurkat cell RNA spiked in. Each CDR3 is given with its conserved first and last residue. Fields, in order: D gene, V gene, clone size, J gene, CDR3 protein, CDR3 DNA. A D gene is named only where the DNA matches it firmly. Clone size is shown for a subset of rows, as once, few, many or a class of expanded clone.

D gene: NA; V gene: TRBV5-8; clone size: NA; J gene: TRBJ2-7; CDR3 protein: CASSLGVPSRYEQYF; CDR3 DNA: TGTGCCAGCAGCTTGGGGGTACCTAGCAGATACGAGCAGTACTTC
D gene: TRBD2; V gene: TRBV5-5; clone size: many; J gene: TRBJ2-5; CDR3 protein: CASSLGLAGASPQETQYF; CDR3 DNA: TGTGCCAGCAGCTTGGGATTAGCGGGGGCCTCTCCCCAAGAGACCCAGTACTTC
D gene: NA; V gene: TRBV28; clone size: few; J gene: TRBJ2-7; CDR3 protein: CASTKPGEQYF; CDR3 DNA: TGTGCCAGCACCAAACCGGGCGAGCAGTACTTC
D gene: NA; V gene: TRBV6-5; clone size: few; J gene: TRBJ2-3; CDR3 protein: CASSYWGTQYF; CDR3 DNA: TGTGCCAGCAGTTACTGGGGTACGCAGTATTTT
D gene: NA; V gene: TRBV14; clone size: many; J gene: TRBJ1-1; CDR3 protein: CASSQESGMTYTEAFF; CDR3 DNA: TGTGCCAGCAGCCAAGAATCAGGTATGACGTACACTGAAGCTTTCTTT
D gene: NA; V gene: TRBV27; clone size: NA; J gene: TRBJ1-1; CDR3 protein: CASSFDGSKAETFF; CDR3 DNA: TGTGCCAGCAGTTTCGACGGAAGCAAGGCTGAAACTTTCTTT
D gene: NA; V gene: TRBV7-9; clone size: many; J gene: TRBJ2-7; CDR3 protein: CASRGERERHYEQYF; CDR3 DNA: TGTGCCTCAAGAGGGGAGAGGGAGAGGCACTACGAGCAGTACTTC
D gene: NA; V gene: TRBV12-3/TRBV12-4; clone size: NA; J gene: TRBJ2-2; CDR3 protein: CASSFGWAGELFF; CDR3 DNA: TGTGCCAGCAGTTTCGGGTGGGCCGGGGAGCTGTTTTTT
D gene: NA; V gene: TRBV6-1; clone size: few; J gene: TRBJ2-3; CDR3 protein: CASIPGPIITDTQYF; CDR3 DNA: TGTGCCAGCATACCCGGACCTATAATCACAGATACGCAGTATTTT
D gene: TRBD2; V gene: TRBV7-6; clone size: many; J gene: TRBJ2-3; CDR3 protein: CASSNPQTRLAGDTDTQYF; CDR3 DNA: TGTGCCAGCAGCAACCCACAAACTCGACTAGCGGGAGACACAGATACGCAGTATTTT
D gene: NA; V gene: TRBV7-9; clone size: NA; J gene: TRBJ2-3; CDR3 protein: CASRFPRDTDTQYF; CDR3 DNA: TGTGCCAGCAGATTCCCCAGGGACACAGATACGCAGTATTTT
D gene: NA; V gene: TRBV10-1; clone size: NA; J gene: TRBJ2-1; CDR3 protein: CASSESLRPTNGQFF; CDR3 DNA: TGCGCCAGCAGTGAGTCGTTAAGGCCCACCAATGGGCAGTTCTTC
D gene: NA; V gene: TRBV27; clone size: NA; J gene: TRBJ1-4; CDR3 protein: CVSSLSTGLNEKLFF; CDR3 DNA: TGTGTCAGCAGTTTATCAACAGGGCTTAATGAAAAACTGTTTTTT
D gene: NA; V gene: TRBV19; clone size: few; J gene: TRBJ1-5; CDR3 protein: CASSIRQRNQPQHF; CDR3 DNA: TGTGCCAGTAGTATTCGCCAGCGAAATCAGCCCCAGCATTTT
D gene: NA; V gene: TRBV30; clone size: many; J gene: TRBJ2-7; CDR3 protein: CAAKGPGEQYF; CDR3 DNA: TGTGCCGCAAAGGGTCCGGGGGAGCAGTACTTC
D gene: NA; V gene: TRBV30; clone size: NA; J gene: TRBJ2-7; CDR3 protein: CAWSPHSSYEQYF; CDR3 DNA: TGTGCCTGGAGCCCCCACAGCTCCTACGAGCAGTACTTC